The TCR beta chain under discussion was sequenced for a study of CD8+ T cells in alopecia areata. Study-level background: Tofacitinib was taken orally by treated patients, and the dose was 5 to 10 mg twice daily. For treated patients, severity scores reflected the percentage of scalp area affected.

RNA extraction and reverse transcription yielded cDNA as sequencing template. Libraries were prepared by immunoSEQ multiplex PCR; TCRdb keeps only in-frame clonotypes and omits some of them. The sample lists 150,000 to 200,000 clones, about 65% occurring once. The treatment is: oral pan-JAK inhibitor, 5-10 mg twice daily. Lesional scalp tissue (obtained by punch biopsy) and peripheral blood were collected from alopecia areata patients. Study-level results: Having just one nonresponder leaves the connection between baseline CD8+ expansion and response unresolved.

The CDR3 has 13 amino acids. With 3 bases removed from V and 2 bases from J, the gap between germline ends came to 7 bases. Germline V gene lookup returns CDR1 SGHTA and CDR2 FQGTGA. This clone was observed a handful of times. Its antigen remains unknown. The rearrangement links TRBV7-3 to TRBJ2-5; D is unresolved. This sequence originates from a human donor with alopecia areata. The sample was CD4+ T cells sorted from blood, taken around week 50, from a patient treated with tofacitinib. Here the CDR3 reads CASSFQDQETQYF. CDR3 in DNA: TGTGCCAGCAGCTTTCAAGATCAAGAGACCCAGTACTTC.